This T cell receptor (beta chain) was captured in a study of shared clonotypes between healthy human individuals (dated by TCRdb to 2019 to 2021). Describing the broader study: Three men and two women, aged 18 to 49 years, made up the cohort. To estimate repertoire size and how much clonotype sharing occurs between individuals, the study deeply sequenced the blood TCR repertoires of several healthy adults. Between about 0.85 and 8.9 billion PBMCs per donor were obtained by leukapheresis. Different laboratories and diverse techniques were used to prepare libraries and sequence TCR repertoires, to increase sequencing depth and limit assay-specific biases. For each donor, CD4 naive and CD4 memory were each run on three plates, CD8 naive on two plates, and CD8 memory on one plate.

Using the deep immunoSEQ assay, TCR CDR3 regions were amplified from genomic DNA by multiplex PCR. For each cell subset, the extracted genomic DNA was distributed evenly across all wells of several immunoSEQ 96-well plates, and each plate served as one replicate. Each replicate PCR for sorted subsets received about 210 ng genomic DNA, equal to about 30,000 T cell genomes. Purified libraries were measured with a Qubit 3.0 fluorometer, size-checked on a Bioanalyzer 2100, and measured again with the KAPA Library Quantification kit. Each immunoSEQ 96-well plate was sequenced on its own single-read 150-cycle Illumina NextSeq 550 flow cell. In the paper's pipeline: Because only junctional sequences without quality scores were contained in the immunoSEQ output, filtering matching that applied to full-length reads could not be performed. To assign V/J genes and CDR3, sequences were annotated using PyIR, a Python wrapper for IgBLAST v1.9, with IMGT germline references. Reads were filtered out if the reads had weak V/J assignments (E-value above 1e-6), no CDR3, stop codons, out-of-frame junctions, or ambiguous translated residues. V3J clonotypes were defined as sequences sharing the same inferred V gene, J gene, and CDR3 amino acid sequence. To compute the percentage overlap between repertoires, the number of shared unique clonotypes was divided by the size of the smaller repertoire. Three approaches were used to assess repertoire richness: RTK rarefaction, the Chao1 estimator, and Recon v2.1 estimates of unobserved clonotypes. Generation probabilities were computed with OLGA for all TCRbeta clonotypes obtained by the gDNA method from a handful of donors. Sourced from immuneACCESS, this table was stored by TCRdb with only in-frame sequences that have V and J called. A share of the clones is absent; for the studies checked, an unresolved V gene accounts for under half, and the remainder has no known explanation. The V and J calls and clone size come from that table; D and trimming were worked out from the DNA. In all, the sample holds more than 2 million clones, and about 94% of those were seen once. Of the sample, roughly 0.13% is held by the ten largest clones.

A note on this clone: Its antigen specificity is not known. Base-call qualities are not available, and no considerably larger clone is one nucleotide away.

The donors were healthy, HIV-negative adults who had no recently reported acute infections or vaccinations. Only Caucasian adults living in Nashville, Tennessee, USA were represented among the donors. CD4+ T cells were enriched by magnetic negative selection; naive cells were then positively selected on CD45RA, and the negative fraction formed the memory subset. After blood collection by leukapheresis, PBMCs were isolated using Ficoll-Histopaque density gradient centrifugation and then cryopreserved in the vapor phase of liquid nitrogen. Analytical flow cytometry was used to check the purity and quantity of every magnetically sorted T cell population. Genomic DNA was isolated from each sorted fraction and quantified by UV absorbance on a Nanodrop 2000c. Taken from cysteine to phenylalanine, the CDR3 has 13 residues. Only CDR3 DNA is held: 39 bases, read in frame from base 1. The V and J ends are trimmed by 2 bases and 3 bases, leaving 6 bases between them. Based on the germline V gene, the CDR1 and CDR2 sequences are MRHNA and SNTAGT.

Study-level results and caveats: Naive subsets generally had larger estimated clonotype richness than memory subsets did. Incomplete sequencing was indicated by rarefaction of sorted-subset datasets, despite the large sequencing depth. Higher generation probabilities were observed for clonotypes shared by all four sorted-subset donors than for non-shared clonotypes. Sampling was restricted to blood, and TCR repertoires in tissue are likely to differ from TCR repertoires in blood. Pairwise subsampling led to the expectation that sequencing depth would affect the degree of clonotype sharing among donors. Sharing across several donors was observed for about 5% of naive CD4, around 3.5% of naive CD8, over 2% of memory CD4, and around 0.44% of memory CD8 clonotypes. Because the study included only a small number of donors, the genetic and exposure-history diversity represented was limited.

Sequenced: naive CD4+ T cells sorted from blood. This specimen's cell subset or site label, interpreted: CD45RA+ positively selected. Rearrangement joined TRBV6-4 to TRBJ2-3; no D gene call is confident. The receptor's source is a man younger than 35 in good health. The CDR3 in this case is CASSDQETDTQYF. Here is the DNA: TGTGCCAGCAGTGACCAAGAGACAGATACGCAGTATTTT.